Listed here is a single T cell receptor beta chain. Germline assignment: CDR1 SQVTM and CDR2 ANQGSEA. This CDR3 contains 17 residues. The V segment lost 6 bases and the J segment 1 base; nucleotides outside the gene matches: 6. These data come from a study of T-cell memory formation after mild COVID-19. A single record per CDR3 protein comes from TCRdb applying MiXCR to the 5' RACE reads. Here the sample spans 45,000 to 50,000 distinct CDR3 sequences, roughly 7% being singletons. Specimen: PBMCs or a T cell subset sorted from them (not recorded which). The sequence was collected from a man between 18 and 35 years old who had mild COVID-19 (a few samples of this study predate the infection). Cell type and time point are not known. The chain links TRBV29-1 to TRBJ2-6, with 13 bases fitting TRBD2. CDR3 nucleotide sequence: TGCAGCGTGGGGACTAGCGGGGCCGGGTCTGGGGCCAACGTCCTGACTTTC. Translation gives CSVGTSGAGSGANVLTF.